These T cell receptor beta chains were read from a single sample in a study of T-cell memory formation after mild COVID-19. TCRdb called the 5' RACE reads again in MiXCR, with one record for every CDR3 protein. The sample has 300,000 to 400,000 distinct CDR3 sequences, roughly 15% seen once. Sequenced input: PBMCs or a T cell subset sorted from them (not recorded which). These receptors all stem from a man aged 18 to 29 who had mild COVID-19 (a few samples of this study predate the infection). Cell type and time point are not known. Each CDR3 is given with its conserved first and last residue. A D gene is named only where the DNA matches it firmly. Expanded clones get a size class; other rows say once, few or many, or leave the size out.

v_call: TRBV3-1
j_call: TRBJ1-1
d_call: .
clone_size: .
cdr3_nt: TGTGCCAGCAGCCCCTGGACAGACACTGAAGCTTTCTTT
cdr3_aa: CASSPWTDTEAFF

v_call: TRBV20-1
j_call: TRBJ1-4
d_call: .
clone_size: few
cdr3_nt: TGCAGTGCTAGAGATGCAGGGAAGCGAGAAAAACTGTTTTTT
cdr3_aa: CSARDAGKREKLFF

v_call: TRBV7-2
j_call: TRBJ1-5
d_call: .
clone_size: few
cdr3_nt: TGTGCCAGCAGCTTAAGACGGGAACATGGACCCCAGCATTTT
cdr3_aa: CASSLRREHGPQHF

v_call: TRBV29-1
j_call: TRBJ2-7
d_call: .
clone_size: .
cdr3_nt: TGCAGCTATACGTCCTCACCCTACGAGCAGTACTTC
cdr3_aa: CSYTSSPYEQYF

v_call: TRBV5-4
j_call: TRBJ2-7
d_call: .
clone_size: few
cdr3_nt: TGTGCCAGCAGCCAGACTGACGCCTACGAGCAGTACTTC
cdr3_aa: CASSQTDAYEQYF

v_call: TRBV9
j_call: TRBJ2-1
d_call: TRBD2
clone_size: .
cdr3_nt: TGTGCCAGCCACCCCCGGGCTAGCGGGGGGGAGGGTGAGCAGTTCTTC
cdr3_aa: CASHPRASGGEGEQFF

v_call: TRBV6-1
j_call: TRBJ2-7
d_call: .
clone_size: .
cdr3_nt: TGTGCCAGCAGTGAAAGGTGGTACGAGCAGTACTTC
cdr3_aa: CASSERWYEQYF

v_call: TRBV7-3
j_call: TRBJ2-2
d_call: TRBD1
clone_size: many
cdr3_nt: TGTGCCAGCAGCCTTACGGGACAGGGGGCACGGACCGGGGAGCTGTTTTTT
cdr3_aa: CASSLTGQGARTGELFF

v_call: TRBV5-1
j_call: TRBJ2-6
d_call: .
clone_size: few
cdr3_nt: TGCGCCAGCAGCCCCGGGACCCCAACCACCGGGGCCAACGTCCTGACTTTC
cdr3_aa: CASSPGTPTTGANVLTF

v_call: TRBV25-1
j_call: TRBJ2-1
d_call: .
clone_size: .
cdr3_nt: TGTGCCAGCCGGGACGTTAATGAGCAGTTCTTC
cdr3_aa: CASRDVNEQFF

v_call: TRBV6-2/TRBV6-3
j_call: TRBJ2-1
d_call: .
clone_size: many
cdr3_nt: TGTGCCAGCAGTTACGGGGGGGCCTCCTACAATGAGCAGTTCTTC
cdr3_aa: CASSYGGASYNEQFF

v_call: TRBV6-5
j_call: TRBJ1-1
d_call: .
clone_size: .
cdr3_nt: TGTGCCAGCAGTTTTGACCCGGGACACCCTCTAGGGGTCTTT
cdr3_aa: CASSFDPGHPLGVF

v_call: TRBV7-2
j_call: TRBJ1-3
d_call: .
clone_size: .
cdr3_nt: TGTGCCAGCAGCCCCACGGGGGGAGGCTCTGGAAACACCATATATTTT
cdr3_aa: CASSPTGGGSGNTIYF

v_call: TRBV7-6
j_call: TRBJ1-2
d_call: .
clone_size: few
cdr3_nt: TGTGCCAGCAGCTTAGGCCCCCCGGGCGGCGAATATGGCTACACCTTC
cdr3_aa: CASSLGPPGGEYGYTF

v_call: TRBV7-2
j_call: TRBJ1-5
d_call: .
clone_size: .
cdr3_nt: TGTGCCAGCAGCCGCAGAGGGCGCGGACAGCCCCAGCATTTT
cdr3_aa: CASSRRGRGQPQHF

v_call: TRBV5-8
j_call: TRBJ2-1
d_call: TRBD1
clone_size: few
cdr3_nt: TGTGCCAGCAGTAAACTCCGGGACAGCCGGAAAATCAATTACAATGAGCAGTTCTTC
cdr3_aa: CASSKLRDSRKINYNEQFF

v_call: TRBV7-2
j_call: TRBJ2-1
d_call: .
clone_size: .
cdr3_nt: TGTGCCAGCAGCTTAGACAGTAACTCCTACAATGAGCAGTTCTTC
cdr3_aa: CASSLDSNSYNEQFF

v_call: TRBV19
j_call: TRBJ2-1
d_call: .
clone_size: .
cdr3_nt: TGTGCCAGTAGTATAGACCACGACAGTGGGGCACGAAATGAGCAGTTCTTC
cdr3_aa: CASSIDHDSGARNEQFF